What follows are 13 T cell receptor beta chains derived from one specimen sequenced in a study of blood T cells in healthy people across ages. Next came a second PCR, run for 7 to 11 cycles, which used a sample-barcoded 5' primer along with a J-beta primer mix. TCRdb itself ran the 5' RACE reads through MiXCR, one entry per CDR3 protein. Found here are approximately 1.5 million distinct CDR3 sequences, 40% to 45% of them singletons; the top ten hold just over 4%. The material sequenced was blood. Receptor source: a woman under 30 in good health.

The rearrangement uses TRBV12-3 or TRBV12-4 and TRBJ2-1; TRBD1 aligns across 9 bases. CDR3 length equals 15 residues. Unmatched junction bases numbered 9, after V lost 5 bases and J lost 7 bases. CDR3 loop: CASSPAGTGINEQFF. The CDR3 coding sequence is TGTGCCAGCAGTCCCGCCGGGACAGGGATAAATGAGCAGTTCTTC.

This clonotype was observed a handful of times. J is TRBJ2-5 and V is TRBV29-1, with 13 bases that match TRBD2. The CDR3 consists of 17 residues. With V trimmed by 7 bases and J by 5 bases, 16 bases remained unmatched. Germline CDR1 is SQVTM and CDR2 is ANQGSEA. The CDR3 coding sequence is TGCAGCGCCCAGACATTGGGACTAGCGGGACGAAGGGAGACCCAGTACTTC. Translation: CSAQTLGLAGRRETQYF.

The chain recombines TRBV5-1 with TRBJ2-1; TRBD2 aligns across 14 bases. Germline-derived CDR1 and CDR2 are SGHRS and YFSETQ. This CDR3 spans 17 amino acids. V was clipped by 6 bases and J by 10 bases; unmatched bases: 15. CDR3 DNA: TGCGCCAGCAACCCGGGACTAGCGGGGGCCCTCATTGACGAGCAGTTCTTC. It codes for CASNPGLAGALIDEQFF.

The rearrangement joins TRBV28 to TRBJ2-5; 11 positions agree with TRBD2. The trim removed 2 bases at V and 4 bases at J, leaving 9 bases unmatched. Germline CDR1 MDHEN, CDR2 SYDVKM. CDR3 length: 17 amino acids. DNA of the CDR3: TGTGCCAGCAGTTTAAATCCTAGGCTAGCGGGAGGAGAGACCCAGTACTTC. This encodes CASSLNPRLAGGETQYF.

The V gene is TRBV12-3 or TRBV12-4, the J gene TRBJ2-5; the D is unclear. Trimming left V 5 bases short and J 2 bases short, with 12 bases between. The CDR3 runs to 14 residues. CDR3 amino acids: CASSVGAEQETQYF. In DNA, the CDR3 is TGTGCCAGCAGTGTAGGAGCTGAGCAAGAGACCCAGTACTTC.

About this clonotype: A junction end diverges from the germline sequence, so it may reflect a read error. The chain couples TRBV28 to TRBJ1-5, with D uncertain. The CDR3 is made up of 15 amino acids. The germline V gene encodes CDR1 MDHEN and CDR2 SYDVKM. The CDR3 is CASSLGGRYEQPQHF. CDR3 coding DNA: TGTGCTAGCAGTTTAGGCGGCCGGTACGAACAGCCCCAGCATTTT. Based on the CDR3 plus reference TRBV28 and TRBJ1-5, the full variable domain is DVKVTQSSRYLVKRTGEKVFLECVQDMDHENMFWYRQDPGLGLRLIYFSYDVKMKEKGDIPEGYSVSREKKERFSLILESASTNQTSMYLCASSLGGRYEQPQHFGDGTRLSIL.

V usage is TRBV2 and J usage is TRBJ1-1, with D possibly being TRBD1 (5 bases). The ends were cut back, 2 bases at V and 6 bases at J, with 7 bases in the middle. The CDR3 is made up of 12 amino acids. CDR1 and CDR2 (germline): SNHLY, FYNNEI. CDR3 sequence reads: CASSEPGAEAFF. Here the CDR3 DNA reads TGTGCCAGCAGTGAACCGGGGGCTGAAGCTTTCTTT.

The CDR3 sequence: CASSSREQDGEQFF. In DNA form, the CDR3 reads TGTGCCAGCAGTTCCCGGGAACAGGATGGTGAGCAGTTCTTC. The genes are TRBV12-3 or TRBV12-4 and TRBJ2-1; D is perhaps TRBD1 or TRBD2 (5 bases each). The V end lost 4 bases, the J end lost 9 bases, and 16 bases lay between the germline ends. CDR3 length: 14 amino acids.

Points on this clonotype: A read error may produce the germline difference seen at one junction end. The chain links TRBV20-1 to TRBJ2-3; tentatively, D is TRBD1 (5 bases). The CDR3 loop spans 12 amino acids. The germline CDR1 and CDR2 sequences are DFQATT and SNEGSKA (reference sequence). The CDR3, as DNA: TGCAGTGCTAGGCCCAGCACAGGTACGCAGTATTTT. Amino acid sequence: CSARPSTGTQYF.

For this clonotype: Germline and junction disagree at one end, which may indicate a read error. The rearrangement joins TRBV5-1 to TRBJ2-1; 10 bases are shared with TRBD1. The CDR3 totals 14 residues. CDR1 and CDR2 (germline): SGHRS, YFSETQ. CDR3 DNA: TGCGCCGGCAGCAAGGGACAGGGGAAGTACGAGCAGTTCTTC. It encodes CAGSKGQGKYEQFF.

This chain connects TRBV5-1 to TRBJ1-1; D gene uncertain. Trimming removed 0 bases from V and 4 bases from J, with 16 bases in between. Germline CDR1 is SGHRS and CDR2 is YFSETQ. CDR3 size: 16 residues. The CDR3 sequence: CASSLALRGQSTEAFF. The CDR3 DNA is TGCGCCAGCAGCTTGGCTTTAAGAGGGCAGAGCACTGAAGCTTTCTTT.

This sequence joins TRBV27 and TRBJ2-3; 10 nucleotides align to TRBD2. With V trimmed by 0 bases and J by 4 bases, 7 bases remained unmatched. The germline CDR1 and CDR2 sequences are MNHEY and SMNVEV (reference sequence). This CDR3 has 17 residues. CDR3 region: CASSLSRQRGGPDTQYF. In nucleotides, the CDR3 is TGTGCCAGCAGTTTATCCCGGCAGCGGGGGGGTCCAGATACGCAGTATTTT.

This chain uses TRBV7-8 with TRBJ2-3; TRBD2 aligns across 10 bases. V shed 6 bases, J shed 7 bases, and the junction held 13 bases outside the gene matches. The CDR3 has 16 residues. Germline V gene lookup returns CDR1 SGHVS and CDR2 FQNEAQ. CDR3 nucleotide sequence: TGTGCCAGCAGACGACTAGCGGGTCTTGGGAGATATACGCAGTATTTT. Translated, it gives CASRRLAGLGRYTQYF.